This paragraph covers one T cell receptor (beta chain) sequence. Germline loops: CDR1 MNHEY, CDR2 SMNVEV (reference sequence). V dropped 6 bases and J dropped 1 base, with 18 bases sitting between them. This CDR3 is built from 16 residues. Only CD45RO-negative cells positively selected for CCR7 counted as naive CD8 cells, so terminally differentiated effector memory CD45RA+ cells were excluded. Here immunoSEQ multiplex PCR was the method, and the copy in TCRdb shows in-frame clones only, minus some. The sample shows 630,000 or so clones, more than 95% of them seen only once. The sample is drawn from a study of shared clonotypes between healthy human individuals. The overall study: A couple of women and a few men aged 18 to 49 served as donors. A donor's plate count was three for CD4 naive and three for CD4 memory; CD8 naive had two and CD8 memory one.

This rearrangement joins TRBV27 to TRBJ1-1, with unresolved D. Sequenced material: naive CD8+ T cells sorted from blood. This sequence was found in a man aged 25-40 years in good health. CDR3 sequence: CASSPGPTEGNTEAFF. The CDR3 DNA reads TGTGCCAGCAGCCCGGGCCCTACCGAGGGGAACACTGAAGCTTTCTTT.